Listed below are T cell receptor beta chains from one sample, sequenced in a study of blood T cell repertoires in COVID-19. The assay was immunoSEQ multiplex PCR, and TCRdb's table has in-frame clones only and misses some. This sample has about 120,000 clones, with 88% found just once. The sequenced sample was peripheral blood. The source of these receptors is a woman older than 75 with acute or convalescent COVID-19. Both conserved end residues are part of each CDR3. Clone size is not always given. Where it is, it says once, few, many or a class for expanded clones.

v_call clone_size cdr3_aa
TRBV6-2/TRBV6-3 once CASSYVDGGRETQYF
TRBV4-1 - CASSPQGQAYEQYF
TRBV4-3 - CASSLSPRDTQYF
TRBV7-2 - CASRGQVNTEAFF
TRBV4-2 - CASSQDLISGRVNYNEQFF
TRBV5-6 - CASSLRSQMRNTEAFF
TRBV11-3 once CASSLRGGGFF
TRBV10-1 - CASSAQRGAYEQYF
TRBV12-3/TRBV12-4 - CASSLTGATEAFF
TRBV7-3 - CAGSLTATPYNEQFF
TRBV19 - CASRGDRVYGYTF
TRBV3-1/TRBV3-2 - CASSQFGQSNSPLHF
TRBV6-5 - CASSTGTENTEAFF
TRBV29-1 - CSVEGGRLAGWQFF
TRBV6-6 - CASSSITGVSGNTIYF
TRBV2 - CASSSLTEAFF
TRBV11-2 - CASSLGGGPSYEQYF
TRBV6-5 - CASGGHDNQPQHF
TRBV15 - CATSRDHQGVRPQHF
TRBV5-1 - CASSSGTSGGREQFF
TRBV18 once CASSPNAGALSNGYTF
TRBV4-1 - CASSHQTGITDTQYF
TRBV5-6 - CASSGDRGNTEAFF
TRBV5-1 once CASSLGTGLNTEAFF
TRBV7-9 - CASRPGGAHTGELFF
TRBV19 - CASSIGTSGGWQETQYF
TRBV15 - CATSLGLLAKNIQYF
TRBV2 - CASKDRSVVYEQYF
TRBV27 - CASSLEVRGQQAKNIQYF
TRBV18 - CASSQGLAEQETQYF
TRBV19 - CASSSSGGVQKQYF
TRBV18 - CASSREGSSNQPQHF
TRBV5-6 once CASSKLAGGPDGDTQYF